This T cell receptor beta chain was captured by sequencing in a study of blood T cells in healthy people across ages. Every donor gave 8.5 to 10 milliliters of peripheral blood. Study conclusions and caveats: Estimated diversity, derived from one million T cells, was regarded as an underestimate.

A J-beta primer mix and a sample-barcoded 5' primer were used in a second PCR of about 7 to 12 cycles. TCRdb re-analysed the 5' RACE reads in MiXCR, keeping a single row per CDR3 protein. The sample lists hundreds of thousands of distinct CDR3 sequences, approximately 25% occurring once. On this clonotype: Its antigen is still unknown.

Germline lookup yields CDR1 MDHEN and CDR2 SYDVKM. This CDR3 comprises 16 residues. V shed 5 bases and J shed 0 bases, with 16 bases lying between them. These records were also assigned to another study, of T cells of mothers and their children.

This chain joins TRBV28 and TRBJ1-1; D possibly corresponds to TRBD1 (6 bases). The sequenced material came from blood. This sequence was found in a boy aged 5-17 years in good health. The CDR3 DNA follows: TGTGCCAGCAGTAGCCATTCTGGGGGCCTGAACACTGAAGCTTTCTTT. The encoded protein is CASSSHSGGLNTEAFF. Full variable domain (missing parts from reference TRBV28 and TRBJ1-1): DVKVTQSSRYLVKRTGEKVFLECVQDMDHENMFWYRQDPGLGLRLIYFSYDVKMKEKGDIPEGYSVSREKKERFSLILESASTNQTSMYLCASSSHSGGLNTEAFFGQGTRLTVV.